The clone carrying this T cell receptor (beta chain) was counted ten times or more. V gave up 3 bases and J gave up 3 bases; unmatched junction bases: 4. Per germline, CDR1 ENHRY and CDR2 SYGVKD. The CDR3 is 15 amino acids. This sample is drawn from a study of T-cell reconstitution after alpha-beta-depleted transplantation in children. The TCRbeta library was prepared with unique molecular identifiers. Each CDR3 protein is one row after TCRdb ran MiXCR on the PCR reads. The sample lists 200,000 to 300,000 distinct CDR3 sequences, about 12% occurring once. The rearrangement uses TRBV10-3 and TRBJ1-4, with TRBD1 identical over 7 bases. The receptor was derived from a human donor who donated a stem cell graft to a child with acute lymphoblastic leukemia. Specimen: PBMCs from the stem cell graft donor, collected from the stem cell graft. The CDR3 coding sequence is TGTGCCATCAGTGAATCAGGGGGAGCTAATGAAAAACTGTTTTTT. This encodes CAISESGGANEKLFF.